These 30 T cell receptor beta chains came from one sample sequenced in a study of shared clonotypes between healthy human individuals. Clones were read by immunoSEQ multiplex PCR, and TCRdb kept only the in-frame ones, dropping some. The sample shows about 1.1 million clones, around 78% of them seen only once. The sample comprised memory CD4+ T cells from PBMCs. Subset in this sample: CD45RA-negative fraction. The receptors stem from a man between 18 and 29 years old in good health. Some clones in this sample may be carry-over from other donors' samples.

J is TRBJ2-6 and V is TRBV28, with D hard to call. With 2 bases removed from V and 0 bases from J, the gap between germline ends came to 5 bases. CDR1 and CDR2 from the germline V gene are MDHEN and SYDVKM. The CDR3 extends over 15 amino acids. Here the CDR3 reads CASSLRTSGANVLTF. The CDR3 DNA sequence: TGTGCCAGCAGTTTAAGAACCTCTGGGGCCAACGTCCTGACTTTC.

The CDR3 here is CASSGDLEQYF. The CDR3 DNA sequence: TGCGCCAGCAGCGGTGACCTCGAGCAGTACTTC. This sequence joins TRBV5-1 and TRBJ2-7; no clear D. The V gene's germline CDR1 is SGHRS and CDR2 YFSETQ. This CDR3 contains 11 residues. The V end lost 4 bases, the J end lost 6 bases, and 8 bases lay between the germline ends.

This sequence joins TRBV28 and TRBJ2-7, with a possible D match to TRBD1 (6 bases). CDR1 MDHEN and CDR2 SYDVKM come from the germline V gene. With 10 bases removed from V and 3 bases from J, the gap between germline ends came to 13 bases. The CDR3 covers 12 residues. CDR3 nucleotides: TGTGCCATCTCCAGGGGTTACTACGAGCAGTACTTC. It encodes CAISRGYYEQYF. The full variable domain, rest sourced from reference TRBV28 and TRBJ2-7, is DVKVTQSSRYLVKRTGEKVFLECVQDMDHENMFWYRQDPGLGLRLIYFSYDVKMKEKGDIPEGYSVSREKKERFSLILESASTNQTSMYLCAISRGYYEQYFGPGTRLTVT.

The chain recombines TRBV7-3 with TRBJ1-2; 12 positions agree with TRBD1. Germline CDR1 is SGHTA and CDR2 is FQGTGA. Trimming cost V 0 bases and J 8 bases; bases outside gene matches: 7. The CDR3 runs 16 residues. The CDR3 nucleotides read TGTGCCAGCAGCTTAACTCCGGGACAGGGGGCGCGCGGCTACACCTTC. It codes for CASSLTPGQGARGYTF. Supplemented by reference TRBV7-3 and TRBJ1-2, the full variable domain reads GAGVSQTPSNKVTEKGKYVELRCDPISGHTALYWYRQSLGQGPEFLIYFQGTGAADDSGLPNDRFFAVRPEGSVSTLKIQRTERGDSAVYLCASSLTPGQGARGYTFGSGTRLTVV.

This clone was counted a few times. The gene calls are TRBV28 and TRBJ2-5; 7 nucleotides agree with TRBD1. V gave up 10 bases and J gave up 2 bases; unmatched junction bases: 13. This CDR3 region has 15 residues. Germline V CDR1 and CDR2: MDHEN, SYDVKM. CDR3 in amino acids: CATDKYRGGQETQYF. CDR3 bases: TGTGCCACCGACAAGTACAGGGGTGGTCAAGAGACCCAGTACTTC.

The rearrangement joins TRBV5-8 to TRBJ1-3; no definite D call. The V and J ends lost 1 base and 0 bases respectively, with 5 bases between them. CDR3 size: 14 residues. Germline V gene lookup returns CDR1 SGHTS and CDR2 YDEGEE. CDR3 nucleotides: TGTGCCAGCAGCTTGTTTATCTCTGGAAACACCATATATTTT. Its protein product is CASSLFISGNTIYF.

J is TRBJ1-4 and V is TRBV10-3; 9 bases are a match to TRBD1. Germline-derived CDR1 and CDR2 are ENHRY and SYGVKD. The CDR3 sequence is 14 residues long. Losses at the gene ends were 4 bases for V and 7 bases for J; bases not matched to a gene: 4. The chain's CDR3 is CAISATGGGEKLFF. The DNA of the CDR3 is TGTGCCATCAGTGCGACAGGGGGGGGTGAAAAACTGTTTTTT.

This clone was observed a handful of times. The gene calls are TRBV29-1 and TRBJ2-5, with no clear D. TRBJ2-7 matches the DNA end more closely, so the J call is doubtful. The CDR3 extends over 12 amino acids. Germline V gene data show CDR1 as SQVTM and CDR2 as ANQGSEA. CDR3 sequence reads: CSVGAGKYEQYF. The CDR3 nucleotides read TGCAGCGTTGGGGCAGGAAAATACGAGCAGTACTTC.

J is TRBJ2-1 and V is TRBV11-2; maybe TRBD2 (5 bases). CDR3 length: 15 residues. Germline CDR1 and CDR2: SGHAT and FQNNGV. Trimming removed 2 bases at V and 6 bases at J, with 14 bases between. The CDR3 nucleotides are TGTGCCAGCAGCTTATTGGGAGAACCTTTCAATGAGCAGTTCTTC. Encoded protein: CASSLLGEPFNEQFF. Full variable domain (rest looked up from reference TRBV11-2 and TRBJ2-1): EAGVAQSPRYKIIEKRQSVAFWCNPISGHATLYWYQQILGQGPKLLIQFQNNGVVDDSQLPKDRFSAERLKGVDSTLKIQPAKLEDSAVYLCASSLLGEPFNEQFFGPGTRLTVL.

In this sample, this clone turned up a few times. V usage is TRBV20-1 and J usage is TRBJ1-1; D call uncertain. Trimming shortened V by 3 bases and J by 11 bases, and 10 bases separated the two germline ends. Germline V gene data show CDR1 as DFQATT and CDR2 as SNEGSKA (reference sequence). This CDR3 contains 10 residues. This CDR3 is CSASRRKAFF. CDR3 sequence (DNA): TGCAGTGCTAGTAGGAGAAAGGCTTTCTTT.

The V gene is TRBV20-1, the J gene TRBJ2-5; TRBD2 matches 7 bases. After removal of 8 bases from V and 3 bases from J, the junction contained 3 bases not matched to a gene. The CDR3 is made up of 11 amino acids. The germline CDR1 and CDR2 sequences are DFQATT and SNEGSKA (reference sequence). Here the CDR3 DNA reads TGCAGTCCTCGGGGGGAAGAGACCCAGTACTTC. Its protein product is CSPRGEETQYF.

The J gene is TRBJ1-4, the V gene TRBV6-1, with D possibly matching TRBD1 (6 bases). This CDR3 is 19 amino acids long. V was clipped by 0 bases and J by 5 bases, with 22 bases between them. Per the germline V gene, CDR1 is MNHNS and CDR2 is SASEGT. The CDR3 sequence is CASSEAIDYTGRMNEKLFF. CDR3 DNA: TGTGCCAGCAGTGAAGCCATTGATTACACAGGGCGGATGAATGAAAAACTGTTTTTT.

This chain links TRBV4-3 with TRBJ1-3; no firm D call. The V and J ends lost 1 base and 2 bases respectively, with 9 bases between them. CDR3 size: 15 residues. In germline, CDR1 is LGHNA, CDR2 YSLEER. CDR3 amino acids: CASSQVSQPGNTIYF. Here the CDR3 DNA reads TGCGCCAGCAGCCAAGTGTCACAGCCTGGAAACACCATATATTTT.

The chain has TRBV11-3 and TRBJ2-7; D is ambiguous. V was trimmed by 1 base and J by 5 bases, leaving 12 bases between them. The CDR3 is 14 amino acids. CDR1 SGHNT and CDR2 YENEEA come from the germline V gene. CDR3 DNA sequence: TGTGCCAGCAGCTTAGGGTCGGCCCCCGACGAGCAGTACTTC. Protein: CASSLGSAPDEQYF. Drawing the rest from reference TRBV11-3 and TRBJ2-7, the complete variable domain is EAGVVQSPRYKIIEKKQPVAFWCNPISGHNTLYWYLQNLGQGPELLIRYENEEAVDDSQLPKDRFSAERLKGVDSTLKIQPAELGDSAVYLCASSLGSAPDEQYFGPGTRLTVT.

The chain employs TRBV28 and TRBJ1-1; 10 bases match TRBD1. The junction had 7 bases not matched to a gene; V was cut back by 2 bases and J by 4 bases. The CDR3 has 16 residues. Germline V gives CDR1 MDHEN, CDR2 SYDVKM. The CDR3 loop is CASSLGTGAPGTEAFF. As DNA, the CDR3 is TGTGCCAGCAGTTTAGGGACAGGGGCGCCGGGCACTGAAGCTTTCTTT.

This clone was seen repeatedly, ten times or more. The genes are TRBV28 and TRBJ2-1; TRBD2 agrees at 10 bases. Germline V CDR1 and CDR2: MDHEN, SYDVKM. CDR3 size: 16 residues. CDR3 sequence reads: CANSKSSGRGSGEQFF. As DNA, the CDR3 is TGTGCTAATTCGAAGTCGAGCGGGAGGGGAAGTGGTGAGCAGTTCTTC. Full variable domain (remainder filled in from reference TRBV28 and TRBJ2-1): DVKVTQSSRYLVKRTGEKVFLECVQDMDHENMFWYRQDPGLGLRLIYFSYDVKMKEKGDIPEGYSVSREKKERFSLILESASTNQTSMYLCANSKSSGRGSGEQFFGPGTRLTVL.

The CDR3 nucleotides read TGTGCCAGCAGTCCCCGAGCCGGGACGAGATATGGCTACACCTTC. Protein sequence: CASSPRAGTRYGYTF. The rearrangement uses TRBV28 and TRBJ1-2; D may be TRBD1 (5 bases). Germline V gene data show CDR1 as MDHEN and CDR2 as SYDVKM. The V end was cut by 5 bases, the J end by 5 bases, with 18 bases between. The CDR3 is 15 residues long.

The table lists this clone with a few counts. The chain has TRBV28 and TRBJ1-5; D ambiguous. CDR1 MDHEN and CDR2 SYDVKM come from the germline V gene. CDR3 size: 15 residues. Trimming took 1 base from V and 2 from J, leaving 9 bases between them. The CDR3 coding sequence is TGTGCCAGCAGTTTATTACAGCTCGGCAATCAGCCCCAGCATTTT. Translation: CASSLLQLGNQPQHF.

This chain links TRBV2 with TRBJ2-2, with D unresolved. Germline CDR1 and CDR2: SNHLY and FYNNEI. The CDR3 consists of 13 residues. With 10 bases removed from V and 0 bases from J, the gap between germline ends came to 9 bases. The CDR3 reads CATSISNTGELFF. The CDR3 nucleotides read TGTGCCACCTCAATCTCGAACACCGGGGAGCTGTTTTTT. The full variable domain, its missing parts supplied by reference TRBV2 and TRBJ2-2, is EPEVTQTPSHQVTQMGQEVILRCVPISNHLYFYWYRQILGQKVEFLVSFYNNEISEKSEIFDDQFSVERPDGSNFTLKIRSTKLEDSAMYFCATSISNTGELFFGEGSRLTVL.

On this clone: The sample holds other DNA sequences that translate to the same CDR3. The CDR3 DNA follows: TGTGCCAGCAGGGGGAGAGAGGAAAAACTGTTTTTT. It encodes CASRGREEKLFF. V gene TRBV27 combines with J gene TRBJ1-4; D uncertain. In germline, CDR1 is MNHEY, CDR2 SMNVEV (reference sequence). This CDR3 region has 12 residues. The V end lost 6 bases, the J end lost 8 bases, and 10 bases lay between the germline ends.

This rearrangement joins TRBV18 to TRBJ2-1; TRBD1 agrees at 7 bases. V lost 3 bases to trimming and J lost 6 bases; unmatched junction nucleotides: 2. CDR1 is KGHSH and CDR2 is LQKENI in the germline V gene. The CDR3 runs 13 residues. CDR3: CASSPGQINEQFF. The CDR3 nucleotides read TGTGCCAGCTCACCGGGACAGATCAATGAGCAGTTCTTC.

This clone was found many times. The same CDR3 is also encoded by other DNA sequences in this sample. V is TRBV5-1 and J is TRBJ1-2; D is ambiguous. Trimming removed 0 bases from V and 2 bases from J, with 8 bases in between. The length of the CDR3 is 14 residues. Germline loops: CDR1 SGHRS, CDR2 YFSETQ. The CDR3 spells CASSLGTGNYGYTF. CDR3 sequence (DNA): TGCGCCAGCAGCTTGGGTACGGGGAACTATGGCTACACCTTC.

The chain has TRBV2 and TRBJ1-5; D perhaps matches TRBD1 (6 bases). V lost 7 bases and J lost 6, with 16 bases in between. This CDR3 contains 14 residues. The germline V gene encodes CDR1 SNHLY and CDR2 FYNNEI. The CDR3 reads CASTGTSRGQPQHF. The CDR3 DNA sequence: TGTGCCAGCACTGGGACATCGAGGGGTCAGCCCCAGCATTTT.

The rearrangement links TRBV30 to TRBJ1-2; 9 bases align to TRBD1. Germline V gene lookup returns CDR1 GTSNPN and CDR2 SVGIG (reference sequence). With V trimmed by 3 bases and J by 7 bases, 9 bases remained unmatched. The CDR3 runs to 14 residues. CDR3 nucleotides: TGTGCCTGGAGCGCTGGGACAGGGCATTTTGGCTACACCTTC. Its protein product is CAWSAGTGHFGYTF.

The DNA of the CDR3 is TGCGCCAGCAGGAAAGAGCGGGTCGGTGGAGAGACCCAGTACTTC. This codes for CASRKERVGGETQYF. The V and J genes are TRBV4-1 and TRBJ2-5; TRBD2 is a possible D gene (6 bases). Trimming took off 6 bases at V and 4 bases at J, with 18 bases between the two ends. CDR3 length equals 15 residues. Germline V gene lookup returns CDR1 MGHRA and CDR2 YSYEKL.

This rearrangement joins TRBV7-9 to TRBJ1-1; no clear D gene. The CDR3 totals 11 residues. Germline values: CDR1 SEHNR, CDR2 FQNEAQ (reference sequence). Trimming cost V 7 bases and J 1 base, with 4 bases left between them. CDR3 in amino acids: CASKRNTEAFF. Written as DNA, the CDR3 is TGTGCCAGCAAGCGGAACACTGAAGCTTTCTTT.

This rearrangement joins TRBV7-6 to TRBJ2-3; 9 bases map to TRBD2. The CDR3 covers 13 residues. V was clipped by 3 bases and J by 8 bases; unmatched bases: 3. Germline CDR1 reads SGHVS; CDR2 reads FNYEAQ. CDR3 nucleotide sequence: TGTGCCAGCAGCTTTAGCGGGAGAGGTACGCAGTATTTT. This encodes CASSFSGRGTQYF.

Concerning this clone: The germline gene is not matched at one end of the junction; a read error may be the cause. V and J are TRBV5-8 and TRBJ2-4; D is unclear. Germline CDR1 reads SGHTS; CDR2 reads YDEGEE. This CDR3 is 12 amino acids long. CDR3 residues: CASSLVENIQYF. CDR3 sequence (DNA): TGTGCCAGCAGCTTGGTTGAAAACATTCAGTATTTC.

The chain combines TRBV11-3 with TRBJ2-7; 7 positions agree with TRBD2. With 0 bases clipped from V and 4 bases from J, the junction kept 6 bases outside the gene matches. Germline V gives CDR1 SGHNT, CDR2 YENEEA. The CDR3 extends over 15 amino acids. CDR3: CASSLEAGEGYEQYF. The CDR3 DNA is TGTGCCAGCAGCTTAGAGGCTGGGGAGGGGTACGAGCAGTACTTC.

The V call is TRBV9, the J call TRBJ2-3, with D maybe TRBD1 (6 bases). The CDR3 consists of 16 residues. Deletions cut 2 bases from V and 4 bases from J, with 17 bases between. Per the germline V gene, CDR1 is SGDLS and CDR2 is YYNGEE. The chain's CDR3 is CASSVQGGTVPDTQYF. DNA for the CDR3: TGTGCCAGCAGCGTCCAAGGGGGAACTGTCCCAGATACGCAGTATTTT.